A single sample is the source of the 27 T cell receptor beta chains below, sequenced in a study of tumor and adjacent non-tumor tissue in lung cancer. This sample's RNA came from whole unsorted tissue. More than 3 cm separated this lung sample from the edge of the tumor. The library came from three nested PCR rounds adapted from ARM-PCR protocols. TCRdb ran MiXCR on the multiplex PCR reads and lists one entry per CDR3 protein. The table lists more than 35,000 distinct CDR3 sequences, around 67% of them singletons. The sample comprised distant non-tumor lung tissue. All receptors derive from a woman between 40 and 50 years old with non-small cell lung cancer.

This clonotype has just a few counts. Given a much more abundant clone one base away, this may be a read error. Since the CDR3 does not end with the conserved phenylalanine or tryptophan, this likely comes from a read error. The limits of the CDR3 on the DNA are not certain, so only TCRdb's listed CDR3 is given. The CDR3: CASSYSRRGETFL. The rearrangement joins TRBV6-5 to TRBJ1-1; the table's D call TRBD1 went unverified against the DNA. Germline V gene data show CDR1 as MNHEY and CDR2 as SVGAGI. Ends included, the CDR3 has 13 residues.

Notes on this clonotype: The junction shows a germline mismatch at one end, possibly a read error. CDR3: CASSLGCVEVNFLTF. In DNA form, the CDR3 reads TGTGCCAGCAGCCTAGGGTGCGTTGAGGTCAACTTCCTGACTTTC. The rearrangement joins TRBV11-1 to TRBJ2-6; unclear D gene. The germline V gene has CDR1 SGHAT and CDR2 FQDESV (reference sequence). CDR3 length equals 15 residues.

Turning to this clonotype: Since the CDR3 does not end with the conserved phenylalanine or tryptophan, this likely comes from a read error. The V call is TRBV6-1, the J call TRBJ2-7, with D perhaps matching TRBD2 (6 bases). Per the germline V gene, CDR1 is MNHNS and CDR2 is SASEGT. The length of the CDR3 is 15 residues. CDR3 DNA: TGTGCCAGCCGGAGGGGTATAGATACAACCTATGAGCAGTACATC. Translating it yields CASRRGIDTTYEQYI.

The chain uses TRBV28 and TRBJ2-2; D may be TRBD2 (6 bases). Between the trimmed V and J ends, which lost 8 bases and 7 bases, there was a span of 26 bases. CDR1 MDHEN and CDR2 SYDVKM come from the germline V gene. The CDR3 runs 17 residues. CDR3 amino acids: CASGGRGSGLGIGELFF. In nucleotides, the CDR3 is TGTGCCAGCGGAGGGCGTGGAAGCGGATTGGGGATCGGGGAGCTGTTTTTT.

This clonotype was observed a handful of times. A read error may produce the germline difference seen at one junction end. V usage is TRBV11-2 and J usage is TRBJ2-6, with no clear D. The CDR3 consists of 16 residues. Per germline, CDR1 SGHAT and CDR2 FQNNGV. The CDR3 sequence is CASSWSDLSGVNVLTF. The DNA for the CDR3 is TGTGCCAGCAGCTGGTCAGACCTCTCTGGCGTCAACGTACTGACTTTC.

This clonotype was picked up many times. The chain is built from TRBV12-3 or TRBV12-4 and TRBJ2-3; 10 bases align to TRBD2. The length of the CDR3 is 17 residues. After removal of 4 bases from V and 4 bases from J, the junction contained 11 bases not matched to a gene. The CDR3 DNA follows: TGTGCCAGCAGTTCGATAAGCCTAGCGGGGGTGGCAGATACGCAGTATTTT. This sequence encodes CASSSISLAGVADTQYF.

The J gene is TRBJ2-1, the V gene TRBV4-2; 9 positions match TRBD2. This CDR3 contains 15 residues. After removal of 4 bases from V and 12 bases from J, the junction contained 13 bases not matched to a gene. The germline CDR1 and CDR2 sequences are LGHNA and YNFKEQ. The DNA of the CDR3 is TGTGCCAGCAGCCCCCCCGGGACTAGCAGACTAGGGCAGTTCTTC. Residues: CASSPPGTSRLGQFF.

Notes on this clonotype: A clone one base away is much larger, so this may be a read error. V and J are TRBV5-1 and TRBJ2-3, with unresolved D. CDR3 length: 14 amino acids. The germline CDR1 and CDR2 sequences are SGHRS and YFSETQ. Trimming shortened V by 6 bases and J by 2 bases, and 13 bases separated the two germline ends. The CDR3 region is CASNYAADTDTQYF. CDR3 DNA: TGCGCCAGCAACTACGCCGCGGACACAGATACGCAGTATTTT.

This clonotype has more than one count but fewer than ten. This chain uses TRBV11-2 with TRBJ2-7, with D unresolved. The germline V and J ends were trimmed by 9 bases and 4 bases, with 13 bases remaining between them. From germline, CDR1 is SGHAT and CDR2 FQNNGV. This CDR3 spans 12 amino acids. CDR3 nucleotides: TGTGCCAGTTGCCCAAGCATGTACGAGCAGTACTTC. Its translation: CASCPSMYEQYF.

About this clonotype: At one boundary the junction diverges from the germline segment, which might be a read error. The chain combines TRBV11-1 with TRBJ2-5; D ambiguous. This CDR3 has 14 residues. CDR1 SGHAT and CDR2 FQDESV come from the germline V gene (reference sequence). CDR3: CTSNLRQRSETQYF. The CDR3 DNA is TGTACCAGCAACTTAAGGCAGCGATCAGAGACCCAGTACTTC.

Remarks on this clonotype: At one of its ends the junction is not consistent with the germline gene, which may arise from a read error. The V gene is TRBV11-2, the J gene TRBJ2-5; D could derive from TRBD1 or TRBD2 (5 bases each). The CDR3 contains 17 residues. Germline-derived CDR1 and CDR2 are SGHAT and FQNNGV. The CDR3 coding sequence is TGTACCAGCAGCTTAGGGGCAGGGTCCGGGATCGGAGAGACCCGGTACTTC. Translated: CTSSLGAGSGIGETRYF.

About this clonotype: The conserved closing phenylalanine or tryptophan is absent in this CDR3, likely reflecting a read error. J is TRBJ2-1 and V is TRBV11-2, with 7 bases matching TRBD2. The germline V gene has CDR1 SGHAT and CDR2 FQNNGV. The CDR3 runs to 14 residues. The CDR3 sequence: CASSLAGANNEQFL. CDR3 DNA: TGTGCCAGTAGCTTGGCGGGAGCAAACAATGAACAGTTCCTC.

On this clonotype: No conserved phenylalanine or tryptophan ends this CDR3, so it is likely a read error. The limits of the CDR3 on the DNA are not certain, so only TCRdb's listed CDR3 is given. The rearrangement uses TRBV5-4 and TRBJ2-7; the table names TRBD1, a call not compared with the DNA. CDR1 is SGHNT and CDR2 is YYREEE in the germline V gene (reference sequence). Inclusive of both ends, the CDR3 amounts to 17 amino acids. The CDR3 region is CASSLPLQGHLSYEEYI.

This clonotype was detected many times. The chain links TRBV5-1 to TRBJ2-7; TRBD2 matches 7 bases. Germline loops: CDR1 SGHRS, CDR2 YFSETQ. The CDR3 has 16 residues. With V trimmed by 6 bases and J by 5 bases, 17 bases remained unmatched. The CDR3 DNA is TGCGCCAGCACCCGGGGACGGCTCGGGAGGCCTAACGAGCAGTACTTC. Its protein product is CASTRGRLGRPNEQYF.

The rearrangement joins TRBV14 to TRBJ2-1, with D perhaps matching TRBD1 or TRBD2 (5 bases each). The V end was cut by 8 bases, the J end by 7 bases, with 27 bases between. Germline-derived CDR1 and CDR2 are SGHDN and FVKESK. This CDR3 contains 17 residues. CDR3 protein: CASGRQIRDGTKNEQFF. CDR3 nucleotides: TGTGCCAGCGGCCGCCAGATCCGGGACGGCACTAAAAATGAGCAGTTCTTC.

Notes on this clonotype: The junction shows a germline mismatch at one end, possibly a read error. CDR3 DNA: TGCAGCGTTGATAGGACAGGGCCTGGGAACTACGGCTACACCTTC. Its protein is CSVDRTGPGNYGYTF. V gene TRBV29-1 combines with J gene TRBJ1-2, with 8 positions matching TRBD1. Per germline, CDR1 SQVTM and CDR2 ANQGSEA. CDR3 length equals 15 residues.

This clonotype counts as medium-sized. V gene TRBV11-3 combines with J gene TRBJ2-5; no clear D gene. The CDR3 extends over 13 amino acids. Trimming took 3 bases from V and 2 from J, leaving 7 bases between them. CDR1 and CDR2 (germline): SGHNT, YENEEA. The CDR3: CASSLPPQETQYF. The CDR3 coding sequence is TGTGCCAGCAGCTTGCCACCGCAAGAGACCCAGTACTTC.

Comments on this clonotype: At one end, the junction sequence differs from germline, possibly due to a read error. The chain couples TRBV11-2 to TRBJ2-2; the D gene is possibly TRBD2 (6 bases). The CDR3 extends over 14 amino acids. CDR1 and CDR2 (germline): SGHAT, FQNNGV. The CDR3 loop is CASSKALAPGELLF. CDR3 DNA: TGTGCCAGCAGCAAGGCCCTAGCGCCCGGGGAGCTGCTTTTT.

Turning to this clonotype: The junction shows a germline mismatch at one end, possibly a read error. This chain joins TRBV11-2 and TRBJ2-7; D is undetermined. CDR1 and CDR2 from the germline V gene are SGHAT and FQNNGV. The CDR3 has 15 residues. The CDR3 here is CASSLDPSSHYEQYF. CDR3 DNA: TGTGCCAGCAGCTTAGACCCTTCATCACACTACGAGCAGTACTTT.

This clonotype was recorded only once. It may be a read error: a sequence one base away is much more abundant. The chain links TRBV28 to TRBJ2-6, with D perhaps TRBD1 (6 bases). The V end was cut by 7 bases, the J end by 3 bases, with 16 bases between. Germline CDR1 and CDR2: MDHEN and SYDVKM. The CDR3 sequence is 16 residues long. CDR3 nucleotides: TGTGCCAGCACTCCGACAGGCTACTATGGGGCCAACGTCCTGACTTTC. The encoded protein is CASTPTGYYGANVLTF.

On this clonotype itself: One junction end does not reproduce the germline sequence, and a read error may be involved. The CDR3 sequence: CASSYTGSNQSQHF. In DNA form, the CDR3 reads TGTGCCAGCAGTTACACCGGTAGCAATCAGTCCCAACATTTT. The V call is TRBV6-6, the J call TRBJ1-5; D gene unclear. CDR3 length: 14 amino acids. CDR1 MNHNY and CDR2 SVGAGI come from the germline V gene (reference sequence).

The genes are TRBV12-3 or TRBV12-4 and TRBJ2-6; D may be TRBD2 (5 bases). The CDR3 contains 15 residues. The V end lost 6 bases, the J end lost 1 base, and 10 bases lay between the germline ends. The CDR3 reads CASRQLGSGANVLTF. CDR3 coding DNA: TGTGCCAGCAGACAACTAGGATCTGGGGCCAACGTCCTGACTTTC.

The chain joins TRBV2 to TRBJ2-5; 8 bases agree with TRBD1. There are 14 residues in the CDR3. Germline V gene data show CDR1 as SNHLY and CDR2 as FYNNEI. The trim removed 5 bases at V and 3 bases at J, leaving 5 bases unmatched. The CDR3 DNA reads TGTGCCAGCAGTCGAACAGGGGGTAAAGAGACCCAGTACTTC. Protein: CASSRTGGKETQYF.

This clonotype has at least ten counts. The chain recombines TRBV28 with TRBJ2-5, with a possible D match to TRBD2 (5 bases). Germline lookup yields CDR1 MDHEN and CDR2 SYDVKM. Trimming stripped 4 bases from V and 4 bases from J, with 19 bases between. The CDR3 is 16 amino acids. This chain's CDR3 is CASSSGLGVDPETQYF. CDR3 DNA sequence: TGTGCCAGCAGTTCCGGCCTGGGAGTGGACCCAGAGACCCAGTACTTC.

V usage is TRBV11-3 and J usage is TRBJ2-1, with D possibly TRBD1 on 6 matching bases. Germline V lookup: CDR1 SGHNT, CDR2 YENEEA. Deletions cut 4 bases from V and 13 bases from J, with 23 bases between. CDR3 length: 15 amino acids. This CDR3 is CASSSPAQGSNGQFF. The CDR3 DNA reads TGTGCCAGCAGCTCCCCGGCACAGGGCAGCAATGGTCAGTTCTTC. The full variable domain, completed using reference TRBV11-3 and TRBJ2-1, is EAGVVQSPRYKIIEKKQPVAFWCNPISGHNTLYWYLQNLGQGPELLIRYENEEAVDDSQLPKDRFSAERLKGVDSTLKIQPAELGDSAVYLCASSSPAQGSNGQFFGPGTRLTVL.

A note on this clonotype: Being one base from a much bigger clone, this may be a read error. The CDR3 DNA reads as TGTGCCAGCAGCTTACTATCGAACAGGGGAGTGAACTATGGCTACACCTTC. Protein sequence: CASSLLSNRGVNYGYTF. The J gene is TRBJ1-2, the V gene TRBV7-9, with 7 nucleotides matching TRBD1. The length of the CDR3 is 17 residues. Germline V gives CDR1 SEHNR, CDR2 FQNEAQ (reference sequence). After removal of 2 bases from V and 2 bases from J, the junction contained 11 bases not matched to a gene. The full variable domain, rest sourced from reference TRBV7-9 and TRBJ1-2, is DTGVSQNPRHKITKRGQNVTFRCDPISEHNRLYWYRQTLGQGPEFLTYFQNEAQLEKSRLLSDRFSAERPKGSFSTLEIQRTEQGDSAMYLCASSLLSNRGVNYGYTFGSGTRLTVV.

The genes are TRBV20-1 and TRBJ2-7; the D gene is possibly TRBD2 (5 bases). CDR3 length equals 15 residues. Between the trimmed V and J ends, which lost 8 bases and 0 bases, there was a span of 20 bases. CDR1 is DFQATT, CDR2 SNEGSKA, per germline (reference sequence). CDR3 coding DNA: TGCAGTATCAATCATGGTAAGCGGTCCTCCTACGAGCAGTACTTC. It is translated as CSINHGKRSSYEQYF.